This is a list of T cell receptor beta chains from one sample in a study of T cells in localized non-small cell lung cancer. The assay was immunoSEQ multiplex PCR, and TCRdb's table has in-frame clones only and misses some. The sample lists around 9,800 clones; around 42% were seen once. The sequencing used lymph node tissue, collected before any cancer treatment. Receptor source: a woman between 35 and 75 years old with stage I lung adenocarcinoma. The CDR3 runs from the conserved cysteine through the conserved F or W. A D gene is named only where the DNA matches it firmly. Only part of the rows carry a size: once, few, many, or a class if the clone is expanded.

size: few; J: TRBJ2-3; V: TRBV12-5; D: TRBD1; DNA: TGTGCCAGCGTAACAGGGGAAAGGGGTACGCAGTATTTT; CDR3: CASVTGERGTQYF
size: NA; J: TRBJ1-2; V: TRBV12-5; D: TRBD1; DNA: TGTGCTAGTGGTTTGATAGGGACAGATGGCTACACCTTC; CDR3: CASGLIGTDGYTF
size: once; J: TRBJ2-7; V: TRBV14; D: NA; DNA: TGTGCCAGCAGCCAGGGACTTACCTACGAGCAGTACTTC; CDR3: CASSQGLTYEQYF
size: NA; J: TRBJ2-7; V: TRBV18; D: NA; DNA: TGTGCCAGCTCACCACCTGGGGCGGGCTCGAGCTCCTACGAGCAGTACTTC; CDR3: CASSPPGAGSSSYEQYF
size: NA; J: TRBJ1-6; V: TRBV12-5; D: NA; DNA: TGTGCTAGTGGTTTTGGGCAGGAGAATTCACCCCTCCACTTT; CDR3: CASGFGQENSPLHF
size: NA; J: TRBJ2-5; V: TRBV11-3; D: TRBD2; DNA: TGTGCCAGCAGCTTAGGAAGCCTAGCGGAAGAGATCCAGTACTTC; CDR3: CASSLGSLAEEIQYF
size: few; J: TRBJ1-2; V: TRBV1; D: NA; DNA: TGCGCCAGCAGCCAAGGGGCGGGACAGGTCTATGGCTACACCTTC; CDR3: CASSQGAGQVYGYTF
size: NA; J: TRBJ1-2; V: TRBV9; D: TRBD1; DNA: TGTGCCAGCAGTGATACAGGGGAGGGTGGCTACACCTTC; CDR3: CASSDTGEGGYTF
size: few; J: TRBJ1-5; V: TRBV11-3; D: NA; DNA: TGTGCCAGCAGCTTAGAAAGATCCTATAGGCCCCAGCATTTT; CDR3: CASSLERSYRPQHF
size: NA; J: TRBJ1-2; V: TRBV19; D: NA; DNA: TGTGCCAGCAAAAAGGATTACGGGTATGGCTACACCTTC; CDR3: CASKKDYGYGYTF
size: NA; J: TRBJ2-2; V: TRBV11-3; D: TRBD1; DNA: TGTGCCAGCAGCGTTTACAGGGGCGCGAACACCGGGGAGCTGTTTTTT; CDR3: CASSVYRGANTGELFF
size: few; J: TRBJ1-2; V: TRBV6-8; D: NA; DNA: TGTGCCAGCAGTTACTCGATGAATCCCGCGGATGGCTACACCTTC; CDR3: CASSYSMNPADGYTF
size: NA; J: TRBJ2-3; V: TRBV14; D: NA; DNA: TGTGCCAGCAGCCCTCTAGGGCGGAGCACAGATACGCAGTATTTT; CDR3: CASSPLGRSTDTQYF
size: NA; J: TRBJ1-2; V: TRBV1; D: NA; DNA: TGCGCCAGCAGCCAAGATCTTGGGATGGACGAGGGTGGCTACACCTTC; CDR3: CASSQDLGMDEGGYTF
size: few; J: TRBJ1-5; V: TRBV30; D: NA; DNA: TGTGCCTGGAGTGTGGCAGAAAGCCCTAATCAGCCCCAGCATTTT; CDR3: CAWSVAESPNQPQHF
size: NA; J: TRBJ1-2; V: TRBV11-3; D: NA; DNA: TGTGCCAGCAGCCCGGGCAAGGTGCCTAACTATGGCTACACCTTC; CDR3: CASSPGKVPNYGYTF
size: NA; J: TRBJ2-3; V: TRBV29-1; D: NA; DNA: TGCAGCGGCCTACCGGACAGCGAGATGAGGACGCAGTATTTT; CDR3: CSGLPDSEMRTQYF
size: NA; J: TRBJ1-5; V: TRBV9; D: TRBD1; DNA: TGTGCCAGCCAACCGACAGGGAAAGATCAGCCCCAGCATTTT; CDR3: CASQPTGKDQPQHF
size: NA; J: TRBJ2-7; V: TRBV30; D: NA; DNA: TGTGCCTATATCTCTCGGGTCTACGAGCAGTACTTC; CDR3: CAYISRVYEQYF
size: NA; J: TRBJ2-7; V: TRBV19; D: TRBD2; DNA: TGTGCCAGTAGCGCTAGCGGGGGGTACGAGCAGTACTTC; CDR3: CASSASGGYEQYF
size: NA; J: TRBJ1-2; V: TRBV29-1; D: TRBD1; DNA: TGCAGCGCCGAGCTCCGGGACAGGGGATATGGCTACACCTTC; CDR3: CSAELRDRGYGYTF
size: few; J: TRBJ1-5; V: TRBV19; D: NA; DNA: TGTGCCAGTAGTTTTCAAGTGGGACCTACTCAGCCCCAGCATTTT; CDR3: CASSFQVGPTQPQHF
size: NA; J: TRBJ2-7; V: TRBV25-1; D: NA; DNA: TGTGCCAGCAGTGGCTCTGGGAGAGGCTCCTACGAGCAGTACTTC; CDR3: CASSGSGRGSYEQYF
size: NA; J: TRBJ1-6; V: TRBV9; D: TRBD1; DNA: TGTGCCAGCAGTGAATTACTTCCGGGACAGGCGTTTTATTCACCCCTCCACTTT; CDR3: CASSELLPGQAFYSPLHF